The 30 T cell receptor beta chains reported below all come from one sample, sequenced in a study of blood T cells in healthy people across ages. Alongside a J-beta primer mix, a sample-barcoded 5' primer served in a second PCR lasting about 6 to 11 cycles. TCRdb reprocessed the 5' RACE reads via MiXCR and lists one record per CDR3 protein. The table lists hundreds of thousands of distinct CDR3 sequences, around 45% of them singletons, with around 21% in the top ten. The specimen was blood. Receptors were obtained from a man aged 60 to 69 in good health.

The sample holds many counts of this clonotype. The rearrangement joins TRBV20-1 to TRBJ2-1; D is possibly TRBD2 (7 bases). CDR3 length: 18 amino acids. V dropped 0 bases and J dropped 2 bases, with 20 bases sitting between them. Germline assignment: CDR1 DFQATT and CDR2 SNEGSKA (reference sequence). CDR3 bases: TGCAGTGCTAGAGACGCTACCTATGGGGGGGGGCCCTACAATGAGCAGTTCTTC. Its translation is CSARDATYGGGPYNEQFF.

The J gene is TRBJ2-1, the V gene TRBV28; 8 bases line up with TRBD2. Trimming cost V 6 bases and J 4 bases; bases outside gene matches: 11. The CDR3 covers 16 residues. The germline CDR1 and CDR2 sequences are MDHEN and SYDVKM. CDR3 coding DNA: TGTGCCAGCAGGCTGGTCGGGGGGGGCCCTTACAATGAGCAGTTCTTC. This encodes CASRLVGGGPYNEQFF.

Note on this clonotype: This could be a read error, since a much larger clone is one nucleotide away. The CDR3 end shows no conserved phenylalanine or tryptophan, and so a read error is likely. The chain carries TRBV7-2 and TRBJ2-4, with 7 bases matching TRBD1. Germline trimming cut 5 bases from V and 0 bases from J; bases unmatched to any gene: 16. CDR1 is SGHTA and CDR2 is FQGNSA in the germline V gene. The CDR3 consists of 19 residues. In DNA form, the CDR3 reads TGTGCCAGCAGCCTAAAGCAGACAGGGTGGACGTTAGCCAAAAACATTCAGTACTTG. This translates into CASSLKQTGWTLAKNIQYL.

This clonotype was recorded only once. The chain joins TRBV6-2 or TRBV6-3 to TRBJ2-7; maybe TRBD1 (7 bases). The ends were cut back, 6 bases at V and 7 bases at J, with 25 bases in the middle. This CDR3 region has 16 residues. Germline CDR1 MNHEY, CDR2 SVGEGT. The CDR3 coding sequence is TGTGCCAGCAGGGACCTCACAGGGGAGGCCTACAATGAGCAGTACTTC. This codes for CASRDLTGEAYNEQYF.

This clonotype was counted only a few times. The rearrangement uses TRBV30 and TRBJ2-7; D might be TRBD1 or TRBD2, each matching 5 bases. The germline CDR1 and CDR2 sequences are GTSNPN and SVGIG (reference sequence). V was clipped by 0 bases and J by 4 bases, with 7 bases between them. The CDR3 has 12 residues. CDR3 nucleotide sequence: TGTGCCTGGAGTGTTGGGGGTTACGAGCAGTACTTC. This encodes CAWSVGGYEQYF.

This chain connects TRBV5-1 to TRBJ2-1; D may be TRBD1 (5 bases). Trimming left V 0 bases short and J 0 bases short, with 10 bases between. Per germline, CDR1 SGHRS and CDR2 YFSETQ. This CDR3 has 16 residues. DNA for the CDR3: TGCGCCAGCAGCTTGGGGATAGACAGCTCCTACAATGAGCAGTTCTTC. Translated: CASSLGIDSSYNEQFF.

This clonotype was found many times. This chain joins TRBV4-1 and TRBJ2-7; D is unclear. V lost 0 bases, J lost 4 bases, and 13 bases lay in between. Germline CDR1 and CDR2: MGHRA and YSYEKL. The CDR3 loop spans 15 amino acids. The CDR3 sequence: CASSQEEYPQYEQYF. For the CDR3, the DNA is TGCGCCAGCAGCCAAGAGGAGTACCCTCAGTACGAGCAGTACTTC.

The chain links TRBV11-3 to TRBJ2-1; 12 bases align to TRBD1. The trim removed 4 bases at V and 9 bases at J, leaving 7 bases unmatched. The germline V gene encodes CDR1 SGHNT and CDR2 YENEEA. This CDR3 has 15 amino acids. In DNA, the CDR3 is TGTGCCAGCAGCTCGGGACAGGGGGCAGAAGGTGAGCAGTTCTTC. The encoded protein is CASSSGQGAEGEQFF.

The chain uses TRBV7-2 and TRBJ1-1; TRBD1 aligns across 9 bases. There are 15 residues in the CDR3. Trimming removed 4 bases from V and 3 bases from J; junction bases left unmatched: 6. CDR1 is SGHTA and CDR2 is FQGNSA in the germline V gene. The CDR3 loop reads CASSSTGGAHTEAFF. The CDR3 DNA follows: TGTGCCAGCAGCTCCACAGGGGGCGCACACACTGAAGCTTTCTTT.

Comments on this clonotype: Its ends do not fully match the called genes, so a read error is possible. This CDR3 is CVSSLSGDTRITDTQYF. In DNA form, the CDR3 reads TGTGTCAGCAGTTTATCTGGGGACACTCGAATTACAGATACGCAGTATTTT. The rearrangement uses TRBV27 and TRBJ2-3, with a tentative D call TRBD1 (6 bases). The germline gives CDR1 MNHEY, CDR2 SMNVEV (reference sequence). The CDR3 contains 17 residues.

Of note for this clonotype: At one boundary the junction diverges from the germline segment, which might be a read error. V and J are TRBV2 and TRBJ2-1; 7 positions agree with TRBD1. The CDR3 extends over 15 amino acids. CDR1 SNHLY and CDR2 FYNNEI come from the germline V gene. This CDR3 is CASSELGQFRNEQLF. The CDR3 DNA sequence: TGTGCCAGCAGTGAGCTGGGACAGTTTCGCAATGAGCAGTTATTC.

The chain has TRBV4-3 and TRBJ2-3; 7 nucleotides match TRBD1. Germline lookup yields CDR1 LGHNA and CDR2 YSLEER. This CDR3 contains 15 residues. J gave up 11 bases and V 2 bases, and 13 bases lay outside the gene matches. The CDR3 sequence is CASSQRRGQYNEQYF. The CDR3 bases are TGCGCCAGCAGCCAAAGACGGGGACAGTACAATGAGCAGTATTTT.

There are many counts of this clonotype. The DNA for the CDR3 is TGTGCCAGCAGCCTGCTGGATTCCAAAAACATTCAGTACTTC. As protein: CASSLLDSKNIQYF. This rearrangement joins TRBV6-5 to TRBJ2-4, with D hard to call. There are 14 residues in the CDR3. The ends were cut back, 6 bases at V and 2 bases at J, with 11 bases in the middle. Germline CDR1 and CDR2: MNHEY and SVGAGI.

The rearrangement links TRBV20-1 to TRBJ2-3; 15 nucleotides line up with TRBD2. Trimming took 4 bases from V and 0 from J; bases not matched to a gene: 5. The CDR3 runs 17 residues. The germline V gene encodes CDR1 DFQATT and CDR2 SNEGSKA (reference sequence). The DNA of the CDR3 is TGCAGTGCTACCGGACTAGCGGGGGGGTCTAGCACAGATACGCAGTATTTT. Translated, it gives CSATGLAGGSSTDTQYF.

This clonotype occurred a few times. The chain combines TRBV29-1 with TRBJ1-1; 8 nucleotides match TRBD1. The CDR3 sequence is 14 residues long. Germline CDR1 is SQVTM and CDR2 is ANQGSEA. V lost 7 bases and J lost 5; bases outside the gene matches: 12. CDR3 nucleotides: TGCAGCGCCGAAGTTACAGGGGGTGGTACTGAAGCTTTCTTT. It yields the protein CSAEVTGGGTEAFF.

The chain uses TRBV7-9 and TRBJ2-3; maybe TRBD2 (6 bases). The germline V gene encodes CDR1 SEHNR and CDR2 FQNEAQ (reference sequence). The CDR3 is made up of 17 amino acids. V shed 2 bases and J shed 0 bases, with 15 bases lying between them. The CDR3 nucleotides read TGTGCCAGCAGCTTATGGCTAGCGAGTCCTAGCACAGATACGCAGTATTTT. Amino acids: CASSLWLASPSTDTQYF.

The chain joins TRBV6-1 to TRBJ2-4; 8 bases are shared with TRBD1. From germline, CDR1 is MNHNS and CDR2 SASEGT. V shed 2 bases and J 4 bases; nucleotides not matched to a gene: 4. The length of the CDR3 is 15 residues. The CDR3 DNA reads TGTGCCAGCAGTGAACTACAGGGGGAAAAAAACATTCAGTACTTC. Its protein is CASSELQGEKNIQYF.

V is TRBV7-9 and J is TRBJ1-6; a weak D match, TRBD1 (6 bases). Trimming cost V 6 bases and J 6 bases, with 15 bases left between them. The CDR3 consists of 15 residues. Per germline, CDR1 SEHNR and CDR2 FQNEAQ (reference sequence). This CDR3 is CASSLDRRANSPLHF. Written as DNA, the CDR3 is TGTGCCAGCAGTCTCGACAGGAGGGCTAATTCACCCCTCCACTTT.

The genes are TRBV4-3 and TRBJ2-1, with 10 bases matching TRBD2. CDR1 and CDR2 (germline): LGHNA, YSLEER. The CDR3 length is 17 residues. J was trimmed by 7 bases and V by 0 bases; bases with no gene match: 9. CDR3 residues: CASSQDLALAGRNEQFF. The CDR3 bases are TGCGCCAGCAGCCAAGACCTAGCACTAGCGGGGAGGAATGAGCAGTTCTTC.

This clonotype was recorded a few times. V and J are TRBV12-3 or TRBV12-4 and TRBJ2-3; 9 nucleotides match TRBD2. V lost 8 bases and J lost 5; bases outside the gene matches: 11. The CDR3 spans 15 residues. CDR3 protein: CASLRRGGAGDTQYF. The CDR3 DNA reads TGTGCCAGCCTCCGACGCGGGGGGGCCGGAGATACGCAGTATTTT.

Many counts were recorded for this clonotype. This rearrangement joins TRBV3-1 to TRBJ1-2; D possibly corresponds to TRBD1 (5 bases). The germline V and J ends were trimmed by 3 bases and 4 bases, with 9 bases remaining between them. CDR1 and CDR2 (germline): LGHDT, YNNKEL (reference sequence). The CDR3 runs to 13 residues. The CDR3 bases are TGTGCCAGCAGCCAGGGACCCGGCTATGGCTACACCTTC. As protein: CASSQGPGYGYTF.

This clonotype has just a few counts. This chain connects TRBV20-1 to TRBJ2-7, with 13 bases lining up with TRBD2. The tail of the sequence fits TRBJ2-5 better, so the J call may be wrong. The CDR3 loop spans 14 amino acids. The germline V gene encodes CDR1 DFQATT and CDR2 SNEGSKA (reference sequence). DNA of the CDR3: TGCAGTGCTAGAGAGACTAGCGGGGGGGAGACCCAGTACTTC. The encoded protein is CSARETSGGETQYF.

This sequence joins TRBV4-3 and TRBJ2-2; the D is unclear. Trimming removed 4 bases at V and 11 bases at J, with 20 bases between. The CDR3 extends over 15 amino acids. Germline assignment: CDR1 LGHNA and CDR2 YSLEER. The chain's CDR3 is CASSLQTRNTGELFF. The CDR3 bases are TGCGCCAGCAGCCTCCAGACTCGGAACACTGGAGAGCTGTTTTTT.

As regards this clonotype: This sequence may be a read error, since a much larger clone differs from it by one base. This chain connects TRBV11-2 to TRBJ2-1; the D is unclear. Germline V CDR1 and CDR2: SGHAT, FQNNGV. There are 13 residues in the CDR3. V gave up 5 bases and J gave up 10 bases, with 15 bases separating them. For the CDR3, the DNA is TGTGCCAGCAGCAGAATGACCTCCCGCGAGCAGTTCTTC. Residues: CASSRMTSREQFF. The variable domain in full, completed from reference TRBV11-2 and TRBJ2-1, reads EAGVAQSPRYKIIEKRQSVAFWCNPISGHATLYWYQQILGQGPKLLIQFQNNGVVDDSQLPKDRFSAERLKGVDSTLKIQPAKLEDSAVYLCASSRMTSREQFFGPGTRLTVL.

This chain links TRBV5-6 with TRBJ2-7, with D possibly matching TRBD2 (7 bases). V was shortened by 5 bases and J by 1 base, with 16 bases between the two germline ends. The CDR3 runs 15 residues. The germline gives CDR1 SGHDT, CDR2 YYEEEE. The DNA of the CDR3 is TGTGCCAGCAGAGGGGCGGGGGCGCGGTCCTACGAGCAGTACTTC. This codes for CASRGAGARSYEQYF.

This chain joins TRBV4-3 and TRBJ2-7; no reliable D call. The CDR3 sequence is 17 residues long. V lost 0 bases to trimming and J lost 1 base, with 16 bases between them. The germline gives CDR1 LGHNA, CDR2 YSLEER. CDR3 loop: CASSQDLAAFGSYEQYF. DNA for the CDR3: TGCGCCAGCAGCCAAGATTTGGCGGCCTTTGGATCCTACGAGCAGTACTTC.

The chain employs TRBV3-1 and TRBJ2-5; a weak D match, TRBD2 (7 bases). Germline CDR1 reads LGHDT; CDR2 reads YNNKEL (reference sequence). Deletions cut 6 bases from V and 5 bases from J, with 22 bases between. The CDR3 runs to 16 residues. The CDR3 DNA reads TGTGCCAGCAGTCCGTCAGGCGGGGGCCGTGGCGAGACCCAGTACTTC. Encoded protein: CASSPSGGGRGETQYF.

This clonotype appeared a few times. The chain is built from TRBV9 and TRBJ2-3, with TRBD2 identical over 7 bases. Germline V gives CDR1 SGDLS, CDR2 YYNGEE. The CDR3 covers 16 residues. The junction had 6 bases not matched to a gene; V was cut back by 1 base and J by 1 base. The CDR3 DNA follows: TGTGCCAGCAGCGTATGGGAGCGGGGCCGCACAGATACGCAGTATTTT. Translated: CASSVWERGRTDTQYF.

This sequence joins TRBV27 and TRBJ1-6; no definite D call. Germline V gene data show CDR1 as MNHEY and CDR2 as SMNVEV (reference sequence). The CDR3 runs to 15 residues. V was clipped by 3 bases and J by 6 bases, with 12 bases between them. In DNA, the CDR3 is TGTGCCAGCAGTTTGTCTCGGGGAACTAATTCACCCCTCCACTTT. As protein: CASSLSRGTNSPLHF.

The rearrangement uses TRBV24-1 and TRBJ1-2; D call uncertain. CDR1 KGHDR and CDR2 SFDVKD come from the germline V gene. Trimming removed 10 bases from V and 4 bases from J, with 12 bases in between. There are 12 residues in the CDR3. CDR3 region: CATSPEGYGYTF. CDR3 in DNA: TGTGCCACTTCCCCGGAGGGCTATGGCTACACCTTC.